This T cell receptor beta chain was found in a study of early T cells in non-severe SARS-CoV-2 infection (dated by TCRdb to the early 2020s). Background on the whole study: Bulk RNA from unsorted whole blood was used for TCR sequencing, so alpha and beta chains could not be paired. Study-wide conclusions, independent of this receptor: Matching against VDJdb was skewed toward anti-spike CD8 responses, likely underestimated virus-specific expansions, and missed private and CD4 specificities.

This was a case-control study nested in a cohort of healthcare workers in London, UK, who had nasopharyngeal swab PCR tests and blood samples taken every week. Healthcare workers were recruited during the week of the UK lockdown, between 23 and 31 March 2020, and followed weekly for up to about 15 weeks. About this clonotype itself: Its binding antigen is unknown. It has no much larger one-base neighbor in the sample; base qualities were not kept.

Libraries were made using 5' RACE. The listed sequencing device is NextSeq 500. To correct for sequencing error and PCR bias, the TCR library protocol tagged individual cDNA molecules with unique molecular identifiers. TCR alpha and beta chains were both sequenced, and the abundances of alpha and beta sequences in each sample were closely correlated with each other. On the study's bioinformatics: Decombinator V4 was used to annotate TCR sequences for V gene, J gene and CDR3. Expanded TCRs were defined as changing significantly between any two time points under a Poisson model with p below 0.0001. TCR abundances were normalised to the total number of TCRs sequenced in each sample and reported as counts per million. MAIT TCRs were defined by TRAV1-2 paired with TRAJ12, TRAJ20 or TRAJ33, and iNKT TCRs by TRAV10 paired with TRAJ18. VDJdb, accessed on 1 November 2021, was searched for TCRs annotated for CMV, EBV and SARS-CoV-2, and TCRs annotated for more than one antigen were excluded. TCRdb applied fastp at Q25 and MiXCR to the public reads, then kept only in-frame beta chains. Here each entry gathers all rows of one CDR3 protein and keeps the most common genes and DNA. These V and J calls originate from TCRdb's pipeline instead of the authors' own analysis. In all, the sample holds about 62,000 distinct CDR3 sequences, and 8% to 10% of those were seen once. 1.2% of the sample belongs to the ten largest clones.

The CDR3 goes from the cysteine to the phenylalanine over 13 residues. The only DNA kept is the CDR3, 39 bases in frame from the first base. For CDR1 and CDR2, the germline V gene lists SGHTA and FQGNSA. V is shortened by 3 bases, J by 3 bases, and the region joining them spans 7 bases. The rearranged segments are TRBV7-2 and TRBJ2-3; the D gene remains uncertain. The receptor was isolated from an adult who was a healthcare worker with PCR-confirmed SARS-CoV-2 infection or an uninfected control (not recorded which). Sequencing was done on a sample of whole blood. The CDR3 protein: CASSFDATDTQYF. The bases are TGTGCCAGCAGCTTCGACGCTACAGATACGCAGTATTTT. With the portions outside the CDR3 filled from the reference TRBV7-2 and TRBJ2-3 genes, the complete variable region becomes GAGVSQSPSNKVTEKGKDVELRCDPISGHTALYWYRQSLGQGLEFLIYFQGNSAPDKSGLPSDRFSAERTGGSVSTLTIQRTQQEDSAVYLCASSFDATDTQYFGPGTRLTVL.